These 30 T cell receptor beta chains share one sample of origin, sequenced in a study of shared clonotypes between healthy human individuals. The repertoire was sequenced with immunoSEQ multiplex PCR; TCRdb's copy has only in-frame clones and lacks some. Counted here are hundreds of thousands of clones, almost 97% occurring once; the ten biggest clones make up 0.05% to 0.07%. Sequencing was performed on naive CD4+ T cells sorted from blood. Stated subset: CD45RA+ positively selected. These receptors all come from a woman aged 25 to 45 in good health.

The rearrangement uses TRBV18 and TRBJ1-3; D might be TRBD1 (5 bases). Per germline, CDR1 KGHSH and CDR2 LQKENI. CDR3 length equals 16 residues. V was shortened by 1 base and J by 2 bases, with 12 bases between the two germline ends. DNA for the CDR3: TGTGCCAGCTCACCACGTCCCAGGGAAGCTGGAAACACCATATATTTT. Its translation is CASSPRPREAGNTIYF.

The gene calls are TRBV15 and TRBJ1-1; no definite D call. The germline CDR1 and CDR2 sequences are LNHNV and YYDKDF (reference sequence). Trimming removed 3 bases at V and 3 bases at J, with 8 bases between. The CDR3 runs 13 residues. The CDR3 loop is CATSSERYTEAFF. CDR3 in DNA: TGTGCCACCAGCAGTGAGCGCTACACTGAAGCTTTCTTT.

V usage is TRBV28 and J usage is TRBJ1-5; possible D gene TRBD1, 6 bases. The CDR3 totals 14 residues. Germline assignment: CDR1 MDHEN and CDR2 SYDVKM. The V end lost 10 bases, the J end lost 3 bases, and 16 bases lay between the germline ends. DNA for the CDR3: TGTGCCACCGTGGGGGGGGCGGCCAATCAGCCCCAGCATTTT. Translation gives CATVGGAANQPQHF.

V usage is TRBV2 and J usage is TRBJ1-1; 7 nucleotides match TRBD1. This CDR3 region has 15 residues. Trimming removed 6 bases from V and 8 bases from J; junction bases left unmatched: 15. Germline loops: CDR1 SNHLY, CDR2 FYNNEI. In DNA form, the CDR3 reads TGTGCCAGCAGCCAGACAGGGATGGATCGAGGAGAAGCTTTCTTT. It is translated as CASSQTGMDRGEAFF.

The V call is TRBV28, the J call TRBJ1-2, with D possibly TRBD1 on 6 matching bases. CDR3 length: 13 residues. CDR1 and CDR2 (germline): MDHEN, SYDVKM. V dropped 6 bases and J dropped 8 bases, with 16 bases sitting between them. CDR3 sequence reads: CASSPGTYRGYTF. CDR3 bases: TGTGCCAGCAGCCCAGGGACATATAGGGGCTACACCTTC.

The genes are TRBV5-4 and TRBJ2-1, with 7 bases matching TRBD2. The CDR3 is 15 amino acids. The V gene's germline CDR1 is SGHNT and CDR2 YYREEE (reference sequence). Unmatched junction bases numbered 8, after V lost 3 bases and J lost 5 bases. CDR3 sequence (DNA): TGTGCCAGCAGCTCTCCCGCTAGCGGTAACAATGAGCAGTTCTTC. Translating gives CASSSPASGNNEQFF.

The rearrangement joins TRBV10-3 to TRBJ2-3, with TRBD2 as a possible D gene (6 bases). CDR1 is ENHRY and CDR2 is SYGVKD in the germline V gene. This CDR3 is built from 16 residues. Between the trimmed V and J ends, which lost 0 bases and 3 bases, there was a span of 13 bases. This CDR3 reads CAISESTLAGTDTQYF. CDR3 in DNA: TGTGCCATCAGTGAGTCGACACTAGCTGGGACAGATACGCAGTATTTT.

The chain employs TRBV19 and TRBJ2-2, with a weak D call TRBD1 (6 bases). The germline V gene has CDR1 LNHDA and CDR2 SQIVND (reference sequence). Between the trimmed V and J ends, which lost 9 bases and 6 bases, there was a span of 20 bases. This CDR3 has 15 amino acids. The DNA of the CDR3 is TGTGCCAGCCGCCACACAGGGTCGTTGGCCGGGGAGCTGTTTTTT. This sequence encodes CASRHTGSLAGELFF. Full variable domain (outside the CDR3, taken from reference TRBV19 and TRBJ2-2): DGGITQSPKYLFRKEGQNVTLSCEQNLNHDAMYWYRQDPGQGLRLIYYSQIVNDFQKGDIAEGYSVSREKKESFPLTVTSAQKNPTAFYLCASRHTGSLAGELFFGEGSRLTVL.

The chain links TRBV6-5 to TRBJ1-4; D is undetermined. CDR1 and CDR2 from the germline V gene are MNHEY and SVGAGI. V was trimmed by 4 bases and J by 2 bases, leaving 11 bases between them. This CDR3 contains 15 residues. The CDR3 sequence: CASSLGMRTNEKLFF. In nucleotides, the CDR3 is TGTGCCAGCAGTTTAGGGATGCGCACTAATGAAAAACTGTTTTTT.

The chain employs TRBV18 and TRBJ2-1; the match to TRBD2 covers 9 bases. This CDR3 is built from 15 residues. V lost 4 bases, J lost 0 bases, and 1 base stayed unmatched. From germline, CDR1 is KGHSH and CDR2 LQKENI. The CDR3 sequence is CASSRTSDSYNEQFF. CDR3 in DNA: TGTGCCAGCTCACGGACTAGCGACTCCTACAATGAGCAGTTCTTC.

This clone was seen more than once but under ten times. CDR3 in amino acids: CASSLPGLNYGYTF. The CDR3 region has the DNA TGCGCCAGCAGCCTACCGGGACTTAACTATGGCTACACCTTC. The genes are TRBV4-1 and TRBJ1-2; perhaps TRBD1 as D (5 bases). Germline V CDR1 and CDR2: MGHRA, YSYEKL. CDR3 length: 14 amino acids. The germline V and J ends were trimmed by 4 bases and 1 base, with 10 bases remaining between them.

The chain recombines TRBV7-8 with TRBJ1-1; D perhaps matches TRBD1 (5 bases). The length of the CDR3 is 18 residues. CDR1 SGHVS and CDR2 FQNEAQ come from the germline V gene. V gave up 5 bases and J gave up 2 bases, with 24 bases separating them. Here the CDR3 DNA reads TGTGCCAGCAGCCCCAAGAGGGACCAAGGGAGGAGAAACACTGAAGCTTTCTTT. Its translation: CASSPKRDQGRRNTEAFF.

In nucleotides, the CDR3 is TGTGCCAGCAGTGAAATGCACAGTCCCTACGAGCAGTACTTC. Translated: CASSEMHSPYEQYF. The rearrangement joins TRBV6-1 to TRBJ2-7, with unresolved D. Trimming took off 2 bases at V and 2 bases at J, with 10 bases between the two ends. Looked up from germline, CDR1 is MNHNS and CDR2 is SASEGT. The CDR3 consists of 14 residues.

This rearrangement joins TRBV28 to TRBJ2-4; no clear D gene. Per the germline V gene, CDR1 is MDHEN and CDR2 is SYDVKM. This CDR3 spans 10 amino acids. V gave up 10 bases and J gave up 14 bases, with 15 bases separating them. CDR3 bases: TGTGCCATGCCGCCCCATTGGAAGTACTTC. Translating it yields CAMPPHWKYF.

In this sample, this clone turned up a few times. In DNA form, the CDR3 reads TGTGCCTGGAGTCCGATGACAGGGAACGGCTATGGCTACACCTTC. This codes for CAWSPMTGNGYGYTF. The chain is built from TRBV30 and TRBJ1-2; 7 bases are shared with TRBD1. CDR3 length: 15 residues. V shed 2 bases and J 4 bases; nucleotides not matched to a gene: 10. Looked up from germline, CDR1 is GTSNPN and CDR2 is SVGIG (reference sequence). The full variable domain, completed using reference TRBV30 and TRBJ1-2, is SQTIHQWPATLVQPVGSPLSLECTVEGTSNPNLYWYRQAAGRGLQLLFYSVGIGQISSEVPQNLSASRPQDRQFILSSKKLLLSDSGFYLCAWSPMTGNGYGYTFGSGTRLTVV.

The chain combines TRBV28 with TRBJ2-7; D is tentatively TRBD1 or TRBD2 (5 bases each). Trimming left V 6 bases short and J 4 bases short, with 22 bases between. The CDR3 contains 16 residues. CDR1 and CDR2 (germline): MDHEN, SYDVKM. CDR3 amino acids: CASRTNRGQRNYEQYF. CDR3 in DNA: TGTGCCAGCAGGACGAACCGGGGCCAACGAAATTACGAGCAGTACTTC.

This chain connects TRBV11-2 to TRBJ2-2; D uncertain. The CDR3 is made up of 16 amino acids. Trimming cost V 1 base and J 3 bases, with 12 bases left between them. Germline CDR1 SGHAT, CDR2 FQNNGV. The CDR3 sequence: CASSLGVSLDTGELFF. The CDR3 DNA is TGTGCCAGCAGCTTAGGCGTCAGCCTCGACACCGGGGAGCTGTTTTTT.

The chain carries TRBV5-1 and TRBJ1-2, with TRBD1 as a possible D gene (5 bases). With 2 bases removed from V and 1 base from J, the gap between germline ends came to 12 bases. CDR3 length: 15 residues. Germline CDR1 reads SGHRS; CDR2 reads YFSETQ. The CDR3 is CASSLSGTNNYGYTF. Here the CDR3 DNA reads TGCGCCAGCAGCTTATCGGGGACGAATAACTATGGCTACACCTTC.

This clone was picked up one time. The genes are TRBV9 and TRBJ1-3; D remains unclear. The germline V gene encodes CDR1 SGDLS and CDR2 YYNGEE. The CDR3 spans 15 residues. The V and J ends lost 0 bases and 0 bases respectively, with 7 bases between them. The CDR3 coding sequence is TGTGCCAGCAGCGTAGTGGCAGCCTCTGGAAACACCATATATTTT. Its protein product is CASSVVAASGNTIYF.

The chain combines TRBV7-3 with TRBJ2-7; tentatively, D is TRBD2 (5 bases). Germline CDR1 reads SGHTA; CDR2 reads FQGTGA. The CDR3 has 14 amino acids. V was cut by 0 bases and J by 3 bases, with 9 bases left in between. This chain's CDR3 is CASSLTPGLYEQYF. The CDR3 DNA reads as TGTGCCAGCAGCTTAACGCCAGGACTCTACGAGCAGTACTTC.

The chain employs TRBV5-4 and TRBJ2-3; D is unclear. The CDR3 extends over 16 amino acids. Per germline, CDR1 SGHNT and CDR2 YYREEE (reference sequence). Deletions cut 3 bases from V and 3 bases from J, with 17 bases between. CDR3 in DNA: TGTGCCAGCAGCTCTGAGGCAGGACCCACTACAGATACGCAGTATTTT. Its protein is CASSSEAGPTTDTQYF.

DNA for the CDR3: TGTGCCAGCAGTAGCCCGGGACAGGGGCCTGAAAAACTGTTTTTT. Translating gives CASSSPGQGPEKLFF. The chain has TRBV27 and TRBJ1-4, with 10 positions matching TRBD1. This CDR3 has 15 residues. Looked up from germline, CDR1 is MNHEY and CDR2 is SMNVEV (reference sequence). V shed 5 bases and J 7 bases; nucleotides not matched to a gene: 7.

The chain has TRBV4-2 and TRBJ2-1, with TRBD2 identical over 15 bases. Germline loops: CDR1 LGHNA, CDR2 YNFKEQ. The CDR3 runs 19 residues. The J segment lost 9 bases and the V segment lost 1 base, leaving 13 bases of the junction unmatched. CDR3 region: CASSQGGLAGGSHTGEQFF. Here the CDR3 DNA reads TGTGCCAGCAGCCAAGGGGGACTAGCGGGAGGTTCCCATACAGGTGAGCAGTTCTTC.

The chain uses TRBV28 and TRBJ2-5, with D perhaps TRBD1 (5 bases). CDR3 size: 13 residues. Trimming shortened V by 2 bases and J by 5 bases, and 9 bases separated the two germline ends. CDR1 and CDR2 (germline): MDHEN, SYDVKM. Here the CDR3 DNA reads TGTGCCAGCAGTTTACAAGGGGCGGAGACCCAGTACTTC. Translating gives CASSLQGAETQYF.

V gene TRBV12-5 combines with J gene TRBJ2-5; D is uncertain. Looked up from germline, CDR1 is LGHNT and CDR2 is FRNRAP. CDR3 length equals 14 residues. Deletions cut 3 bases from V and 2 bases from J, with 10 bases between. The DNA of the CDR3 is TGTGCTAGTGGTTTCGGTTCGCTACAAGAGACCCAGTACTTC. The encoded protein is CASGFGSLQETQYF.

This sequence joins TRBV6-5 and TRBJ2-5; D remains unclear. Germline CDR1 and CDR2: MNHEY and SVGAGI. Trimming removed 0 bases from V and 4 bases from J, with 9 bases in between. CDR3 length equals 14 residues. The CDR3 DNA is TGTGCCAGCAGTTACTCTGGCAGTCCAGAGACCCAGTACTTC. It translates to CASSYSGSPETQYF.

V and J are TRBV18 and TRBJ2-1; D possibly corresponds to TRBD2 (6 bases). The CDR3 consists of 12 residues. Germline V gene lookup returns CDR1 KGHSH and CDR2 LQKENI. The germline V and J ends were trimmed by 2 bases and 7 bases, with 6 bases remaining between them. CDR3 residues: CASSPAGNEQFF. CDR3 nucleotides: TGTGCCAGCTCACCAGCGGGGAATGAGCAGTTCTTC.

The CDR3 bases are TGTGCCAGCCAAGCCCCCGGGGAGCTGTTTTTT. The encoded protein is CASQAPGELFF. This chain joins TRBV2 and TRBJ2-2; D gene ambiguous. Germline CDR1 reads SNHLY; CDR2 reads FYNNEI. With 8 bases removed from V and 6 bases from J, the gap between germline ends came to 7 bases. This CDR3 region has 11 residues.

With respect to this clone: The sample holds other DNA sequences that translate to the same CDR3. This rearrangement joins TRBV10-3 to TRBJ2-7; TRBD1 aligns across 10 bases. Germline V gene lookup returns CDR1 ENHRY and CDR2 SYGVKD. V shed 0 bases, J shed 2 bases, and the junction held 1 base outside the gene matches. CDR3 length: 15 residues. The CDR3 protein is CAISESGQGAYEQYF. The DNA for the CDR3 is TGTGCCATCAGTGAGTCCGGACAGGGGGCCTACGAGCAGTACTTC.

The chain links TRBV5-1 to TRBJ2-3, with D possibly being TRBD1 (5 bases). V was shortened by 0 bases and J by 0 bases, with 11 bases between the two germline ends. Per the germline V gene, CDR1 is SGHRS and CDR2 is YFSETQ. CDR3 length: 16 residues. CDR3 amino acids: CASSLAPGSSTDTQYF. As DNA, the CDR3 is TGCGCCAGCAGCTTGGCCCCAGGGTCAAGCACAGATACGCAGTATTTT.